The 17 T cell receptor beta chains below come from one sample, sequenced in a study of blood T cell repertoires in COVID-19. Assay: immunoSEQ multiplex PCR; the TCRdb copy retains only in-frame clones and omits some. The sample lists 75,000 to 100,000 clones, 83% occurring once. Sequencing was done on a sample of peripheral blood. The origin of the receptors is a woman of 80 years or more with acute or convalescent COVID-19.

This chain uses TRBV6-5 with TRBJ2-7; no clear D. This CDR3 is 13 amino acids long. In germline, CDR1 is MNHEY, CDR2 SVGAGI. Trimming took off 6 bases at V and 4 bases at J, with 13 bases between the two ends. The CDR3 reads CASRPTAGYEQYF. For the CDR3, the DNA is TGTGCCAGCAGACCAACGGCCGGGTACGAGCAGTACTTC.

The count of this clone is one. The J gene is TRBJ1-1, the V gene TRBV19; 12 bases align to TRBD1. Per the germline V gene, CDR1 is LNHDA and CDR2 is SQIVND (reference sequence). V shed 1 base, J shed 7 bases, and the junction held 4 bases outside the gene matches. CDR3 length: 15 residues. The CDR3 spells CASSIAGQGAYEAFF. CDR3 sequence (DNA): TGTGCCAGTAGTATAGCGGGACAGGGGGCATATGAAGCTTTCTTT.

The rearrangement joins TRBV19 to TRBJ2-1; 7 bases are shared with TRBD1. The CDR3 covers 14 residues. V was clipped by 7 bases and J by 5 bases; unmatched bases: 8. Germline CDR1 and CDR2: LNHDA and SQIVND (reference sequence). The chain's CDR3 is CASTTLGQNNEQFF. CDR3 nucleotide sequence: TGTGCCAGTACCACACTGGGACAGAACAATGAGCAGTTCTTC.

The chain links TRBV18 to TRBJ2-7; 10 nucleotides align to TRBD2. Germline CDR1 and CDR2: KGHSH and LQKENI. With V trimmed by 1 base and J by 2 bases, 2 bases remained unmatched. The CDR3 has 15 amino acids. This CDR3 reads CASSPLLAGTYEQYF. The DNA for the CDR3 is TGTGCCAGCTCACCACTACTAGCGGGGACCTACGAGCAGTACTTC.

The chain couples TRBV3-1 (or the pseudogene TRBV3-2) to TRBJ2-4; 8 bases agree with TRBD2. This CDR3 has 15 amino acids. Germline values: CDR1 LGHDT, CDR2 YNNKEL (reference sequence). V lost 4 bases, J lost 0 bases, and 2 bases stayed unmatched. DNA of the CDR3: TGTGCCAGCAGCCCGGGGGGGCTAGCCAAAAACATTCAGTACTTC. Amino acid sequence: CASSPGGLAKNIQYF.

The rearrangement uses TRBV28 and TRBJ1-5, with D unclear. The CDR3 totals 12 residues. Germline-derived CDR1 and CDR2 are MDHEN and SYDVKM. V lost 3 bases, J lost 7 bases, and 7 bases lay in between. The CDR3 loop reads CASSLEGQPQHF. Here the CDR3 DNA reads TGTGCCAGCAGTTTGGAGGGACAGCCCCAGCATTTT.

The V and J genes are TRBV19 and TRBJ2-1; TRBD2 aligns across 9 bases. The CDR3 has 15 amino acids. The germline V gene has CDR1 LNHDA and CDR2 SQIVND (reference sequence). V gave up 2 bases and J gave up 5 bases; unmatched junction bases: 4. The CDR3 protein is CASSISAGGHNEQFF. The CDR3 nucleotides are TGTGCCAGTAGTATATCAGCGGGAGGCCACAATGAGCAGTTCTTC.

J is TRBJ2-5 and V is TRBV3-1 (or the pseudogene TRBV3-2); TRBD2 agrees at 13 bases. The V gene end was trimmed by 4 bases and the J gene end by 5 bases; junction bases not matched to a gene: 7. The germline CDR1 and CDR2 sequences are LGHDT and YNNKEL (reference sequence). The CDR3 extends over 16 amino acids. CDR3 region: CASSRRTSGSGETQYF. In nucleotides, the CDR3 is TGTGCCAGCAGCCGCCGGACTAGCGGGAGTGGGGAGACCCAGTACTTC.

This clone has more than one count but fewer than ten. The chain joins TRBV7-9 to TRBJ1-1; 7 nucleotides match TRBD1. Germline V gene sequence: CDR1 SEHNR, CDR2 FQNEAQ (reference sequence). With 3 bases clipped from V and 12 bases from J, the junction kept 7 bases outside the gene matches. The CDR3 runs 12 residues. The DNA for the CDR3 is TGTGCCAGCAGCTTCACCGACAGGGCCCCTTTCTTT. Translated, it gives CASSFTDRAPFF.

The rearrangement uses TRBV7-2 and TRBJ2-5, with 8 bases identical to TRBD2. Germline CDR1 reads SGHTA; CDR2 reads FQGNSA. Unmatched junction bases numbered 8, after V lost 2 bases and J lost 3 bases. The CDR3 is 16 amino acids. Written as DNA, the CDR3 is TGTGCCAGCAGCTTACCCCCCGGGGGGGTTAAAGAGACCCAGTACTTC. It is translated as CASSLPPGGVKETQYF.

V gene TRBV3-1 (or the pseudogene TRBV3-2) combines with J gene TRBJ1-2; D is perhaps TRBD1 (5 bases). The germline V gene has CDR1 LGHDT and CDR2 YNNKEL (reference sequence). The V and J ends lost 4 bases and 10 bases respectively, with 16 bases between them. The CDR3 has 13 amino acids. For the CDR3, the DNA is TGTGCCAGCAGCCCTTCAGGGAAGGGTTTCTACACCTTC. It codes for CASSPSGKGFYTF.

This sequence joins TRBV13 and TRBJ1-2; no firm D call. Per germline, CDR1 PRHDT and CDR2 FYEKMQ (reference sequence). With 4 bases removed from V and 2 bases from J, the gap between germline ends came to 8 bases. CDR3 size: 13 residues. In DNA form, the CDR3 reads TGTGCCAGCAGCTCCGTTGCGAACTATGGCTACACCTTC. This sequence encodes CASSSVANYGYTF.

The chain carries TRBV4-1 and TRBJ2-1; the D is unclear. Trimming took off 0 bases at V and 0 bases at J, with 6 bases between the two ends. CDR1 and CDR2 (germline): MGHRA, YSYEKL. The CDR3 consists of 15 residues. CDR3 sequence (DNA): TGCGCCAGCAGCCAAGACTCCCCCTCCTACAATGAGCAGTTCTTC. Amino acid sequence: CASSQDSPSYNEQFF.

The chain carries TRBV5-1 and TRBJ1-1; D perhaps matches TRBD1 (6 bases). V lost 3 bases, J lost 13 bases, and 25 bases lay in between. The CDR3 length is 15 residues. Germline assignment: CDR1 SGHRS and CDR2 YFSETQ. CDR3 residues: CASSCATDRFNYGFF. The CDR3 nucleotides read TGCGCCAGCAGCTGCGCCACCGACAGGTTTAATTACGGTTTCTTT.

This rearrangement joins TRBV7-2 to TRBJ2-7; a possible D gene is TRBD2 (5 bases). CDR1 is SGHTA and CDR2 is FQGNSA in the germline V gene. V was shortened by 4 bases and J by 3 bases, with 16 bases between the two germline ends. The CDR3 length is 15 residues. CDR3 sequence (DNA): TGTGCCAGCAGCTCGGACTGGTCGAGGGTCTACGAGCAGTACTTC. It encodes CASSSDWSRVYEQYF.

V and J are TRBV5-1 and TRBJ2-7, with 11 bases fitting TRBD1. Germline CDR1 and CDR2: SGHRS and YFSETQ. V lost 2 bases and J lost 3; bases outside the gene matches: 1. This CDR3 is built from 14 residues. Here the CDR3 reads CASSFGTGGYEQYF. CDR3 nucleotides: TGCGCCAGCAGCTTCGGGACAGGGGGCTACGAGCAGTACTTC.

The J gene is TRBJ1-3, the V gene TRBV9, with 10 positions matching TRBD1. The trim removed 2 bases at V and 0 bases at J, leaving 2 bases unmatched. The V gene's germline CDR1 is SGDLS and CDR2 YYNGEE. The CDR3 has 16 residues. In DNA, the CDR3 is TGTGCCAGCAGCGTCTGGACAGGGGGCTCTGGAAACACCATATATTTT. Residues: CASSVWTGGSGNTIYF. Filled out from reference TRBV9 and TRBJ1-3, the complete variable domain reads DSGVTQTPKHLITATGQRVTLRCSPRSGDLSVYWYQQSLDQGLQFLIQYYNGEERAKGNILERFSAQQFPDLHSELNLSSLELGDSALYFCASSVWTGGSGNTIYFGEGSWLTVV.